The entry below describes one T cell receptor (beta chain). These data belong to a study of shared clonotypes between healthy human individuals. The repertoire was sequenced with immunoSEQ multiplex PCR; TCRdb's copy has only in-frame clones and lacks some. The table includes 2 million or so clones, 95% detected once. This CDR3 comprises 16 residues. Unmatched junction bases numbered 8, after V lost 6 bases and J lost 3 bases. Per germline, CDR1 SGHNT and CDR2 YYREEE (reference sequence). Sequenced: naive CD4+ T cells sorted from blood. Subset meaning: CD45RA+ positively selected. This sequence joins TRBV5-4 and TRBJ2-3, with TRBD2 matching 12 bases. The sequence was collected from a man aged 18 to 29 in good health. In nucleotides, the CDR3 is TGTGCCAGCAAGCTAGCGGGGGGGCTCGGTACAGATACGCAGTATTTT. Its translation is CASKLAGGLGTDTQYF.